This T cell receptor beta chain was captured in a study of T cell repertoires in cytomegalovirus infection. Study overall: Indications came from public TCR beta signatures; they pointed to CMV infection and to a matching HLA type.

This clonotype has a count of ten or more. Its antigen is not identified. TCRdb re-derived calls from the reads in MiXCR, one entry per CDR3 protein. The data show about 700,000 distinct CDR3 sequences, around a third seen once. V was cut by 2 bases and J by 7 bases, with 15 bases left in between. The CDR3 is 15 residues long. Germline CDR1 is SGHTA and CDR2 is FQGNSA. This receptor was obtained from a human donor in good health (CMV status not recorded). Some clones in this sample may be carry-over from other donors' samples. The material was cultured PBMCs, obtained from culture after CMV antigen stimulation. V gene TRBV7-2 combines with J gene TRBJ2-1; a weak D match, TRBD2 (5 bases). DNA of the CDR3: TGTGCCAGCAGCTTACCCGGAGTAGCGATAAATGAGCAGTTCTTC. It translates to CASSLPGVAINEQFF.